This record covers a single T cell receptor beta chain. Its target is unknown. This specimen comes from a study of cytomegalovirus exposure and HLA in healthy donors. V lost 4 bases and J lost 7; bases outside the gene matches: 13. CDR1 and CDR2 from the germline V gene are LNHNV and YYDKDF (reference sequence). The CDR3 spans 17 residues. Study-level results: Within a later analysis, the majority of CMV-associated TCR beta chains appeared HLA-restricted. Some V segments, TRBV6-2 and TRBV6-3 among them, were indistinguishable and were therefore excluded.

Use of 60 Vbeta and 13 Jbeta primers characterized the PCR. Repertoires were generated with immunoSEQ multiplex PCR, while TCRdb's copy carries only in-frame clones and drops some. This sample has some 98,000 clones, with roughly 70% found just once. The rearrangement joins TRBV15 to TRBJ1-5; 10 bases match TRBD1. This clonotype was obtained from a man between 45 and 60 years old in good health and CMV-seronegative. The sequenced sample was PBMCs. This CDR3 is CATSNSRTGGSHQPQHF. In DNA, the CDR3 is TGTGCCACCAGCAATTCCAGGACAGGGGGTTCCCACCAGCCCCAGCATTTT. Full variable domain (remainder filled in from reference TRBV15 and TRBJ1-5): DAMVIQNPRYQVTQFGKPVTLSCSQTLNHNVMYWYQQKSSQAPKLLFHYYDKDFNNEADTPDNFQSRRPNTSFCFLDIRSPGLGDTAMYLCATSNSRTGGSHQPQHFGDGTRLSIL.